The next 20 T cell receptor beta chains were all read from a single sample in a study of CXCR3 chemokines and chemotherapy response in bladder cancer. TCRdb re-analysed the PCR reads in MiXCR, keeping a single row per CDR3 protein. This repertoire shows about 8,100 distinct CDR3 sequences, 10% to 15% found once; its top ten account for approximately 16%. Sample collection was performed from a patient whose treatment included neoadjuvant chemotherapy. Source of these receptors: a human donor with bladder cancer that responded to neoadjuvant chemotherapy.

There are many counts of this clonotype. The chain links TRBV19 to TRBJ1-1; D remains ambiguous. Trimming removed 6 bases from V and 2 bases from J, with 16 bases in between. The germline gives CDR1 LNHDA, CDR2 SQIVND (reference sequence). The CDR3 sequence is 15 residues long. This CDR3 reads CASSLQDFSNTEAFF. The CDR3, as DNA: TGTGCCAGTAGCCTCCAAGATTTCAGCAACACTGAAGCTTTCTTT. The full variable domain, in which reference TRBV19 and TRBJ1-1 provide the parts outside the CDR3, is DGGITQSPKYLFRKEGQNVTLSCEQNLNHDAMYWYRQDPGQGLRLIYYSQIVNDFQKGDIAEGYSVSREKKESFPLTVTSAQKNPTAFYLCASSLQDFSNTEAFFGQGTRLTVV.

This clonotype has at least ten counts. V and J are TRBV5-5 and TRBJ2-1; 11 nucleotides agree with TRBD2. This CDR3 has 15 residues. Germline CDR1 and CDR2: SGHKS and YYEKEE (reference sequence). Germline trimming cut 6 bases from V and 7 bases from J; bases unmatched to any gene: 9. The CDR3 protein is CASNLGLAASNEQFF. CDR3 DNA: TGTGCCAGCAACCTGGGACTAGCGGCTTCGAATGAGCAGTTCTTC.

This clonotype was counted once. CDR3 nucleotides: TGTGCCACATCGGCGGGGGGCTACGAGCAGTACTTC. Translating it yields CATSAGGYEQYF. The chain combines TRBV6-6 with TRBJ2-7, with 8 bases matching TRBD2. Trimming cost V 10 bases and J 3 bases; bases outside gene matches: 5. Germline lookup yields CDR1 MNHNY and CDR2 SVGAGI (reference sequence). The CDR3 is 12 residues long.

As regards this clonotype: A far larger clone differs by one base, so this is likely a read error. The chain is built from TRBV19 and TRBJ1-1; 8 positions agree with TRBD1. Losses at the gene ends were 9 bases for V and 5 bases for J; bases not matched to a gene: 11. The CDR3 consists of 14 residues. The germline V gene encodes CDR1 LNHDA and CDR2 SQIVND (reference sequence). The CDR3 DNA reads as TGTGCCAGCAGCTTTCAGGGGGCTCATACTGAAGCTTTCTTT. The encoded protein is CASSFQGAHTEAFF.

This clonotype appeared many times. This sequence joins TRBV15 and TRBJ2-1; D possibly uses TRBD1 or TRBD2 (5 bases each). The CDR3 spans 16 residues. Germline V gene data show CDR1 as LNHNV and CDR2 as YYDKDF (reference sequence). V was trimmed by 5 bases and J by 4 bases, leaving 18 bases between them. CDR3 region: CATSLYQGPPYNEQFF. As DNA, the CDR3 is TGTGCCACCAGCTTATATCAGGGACCTCCGTACAATGAGCAGTTCTTC. Together with reference TRBV15 and TRBJ2-1, the CDR3 gives the full variable domain: DAMVIQNPRYQVTQFGKPVTLSCSQTLNHNVMYWYQQKSSQAPKLLFHYYDKDFNNEADTPDNFQSRRPNTSFCFLDIRSPGLGDTAMYLCATSLYQGPPYNEQFFGPGTRLTVL.

This clonotype is labeled medium-sized. The chain recombines TRBV6-5 with TRBJ1-1; D is possibly TRBD1 (6 bases). Germline V gene sequence: CDR1 MNHEY, CDR2 SVGAGI. V was pared by 5 bases and J by 1 base, with 8 bases between. The CDR3 consists of 13 residues. CDR3 DNA sequence: TGTGCCAGCAGTAAGGACAGGAACACTGAAGCTTTCTTT. Translation: CASSKDRNTEAFF.

The chain carries TRBV12-3 or TRBV12-4 and TRBJ1-2; D uncertain. The CDR3 length is 12 residues. V lost 8 bases to trimming and J lost 2 bases, with 9 bases between them. The DNA for the CDR3 is TGTGCCAGCGGCTGGCAGAACTATGGCTACACCTTC. This gives the protein CASGWQNYGYTF.

This clonotype has at least ten counts. This chain uses TRBV24-1 with TRBJ2-1; 7 bases line up with TRBD1. Trimming cost V 3 bases and J 13 bases; bases outside gene matches: 5. Germline V gene data show CDR1 as KGHDR and CDR2 as SFDVKD. The CDR3 spans 12 residues. The CDR3: CATSDPQGIQFF. CDR3 sequence (DNA): TGTGCCACCAGTGATCCACAGGGGATCCAGTTCTTC.

This clonotype was picked up many times. The V and J genes are TRBV19 and TRBJ2-7; TRBD2 is a possible D gene (5 bases). Trimming shortened V by 7 bases and J by 0 bases, and 10 bases separated the two germline ends. The CDR3 consists of 13 residues. The germline V gene encodes CDR1 LNHDA and CDR2 SQIVND (reference sequence). The CDR3 DNA reads TGTGCCAGTAATGGTGGACTCTCCTACGAGCAGTACTTC. This sequence encodes CASNGGLSYEQYF.

This clonotype was seen repeatedly, ten times or more. V gene TRBV6-1 combines with J gene TRBJ2-7; D is undetermined. V was cut by 2 bases and J by 11 bases, with 25 bases left in between. The germline gives CDR1 MNHNS, CDR2 SASEGT. The CDR3 is 16 amino acids. The CDR3 region has the DNA TGTGCCAGCAGTGAAAGACGGCGGATTCGATCGGGCTGGGAGTACTTC. Translation: CASSERRRIRSGWEYF.

This clonotype is medium-sized (0.01 to 0.1%) within its sample. The chain carries TRBV19 and TRBJ1-2; D is undetermined. The CDR3 length is 15 residues. V gave up 0 bases and J gave up 4 bases, with 12 bases separating them. Germline loops: CDR1 LNHDA, CDR2 SQIVND (reference sequence). CDR3 coding DNA: TGTGCCAGTAGTATAGATCGACACCCGGCCTATGGCTACACCTTC. Amino acid sequence: CASSIDRHPAYGYTF.

In its sample, this clonotype was seen many times. V gene TRBV10-3 combines with J gene TRBJ1-1; TRBD1 might be the D (6 bases). This CDR3 is 13 amino acids long. Per germline, CDR1 ENHRY and CDR2 SYGVKD. V gave up 4 bases and J gave up 6 bases, with 12 bases separating them. The CDR3 loop reads CAISGWGQAEAFF. For the CDR3, the DNA is TGTGCCATCAGTGGATGGGGGCAGGCTGAAGCTTTCTTT.

The V call is TRBV9, the J call TRBJ2-3; 7 nucleotides align to TRBD2. Per the germline V gene, CDR1 is SGDLS and CDR2 is YYNGEE. The CDR3 runs 15 residues. V shed 0 bases and J 7 bases; nucleotides not matched to a gene: 8. CDR3 region: CASSVGEGLPNTQYF. The CDR3 coding sequence is TGTGCCAGCAGCGTAGGGGAGGGCCTTCCAAATACGCAGTATTTT.

This clonotype came up many times. The chain has TRBV6-6 and TRBJ2-5; TRBD1 matches at 8 bases. CDR3 size: 14 residues. Germline values: CDR1 MNHNY, CDR2 SVGAGI (reference sequence). The junction had 8 bases not matched to a gene; V was cut back by 6 bases and J by 5 bases. This chain's CDR3 is CASRRTGGEETQYF. In nucleotides, the CDR3 is TGTGCCAGCAGGAGAACAGGGGGTGAGGAGACCCAGTACTTC.

This clonotype was found many times. The V and J genes are TRBV7-9 and TRBJ1-1; the D is unclear. The CDR3 is 14 residues long. Looked up from germline, CDR1 is SEHNR and CDR2 is FQNEAQ (reference sequence). V lost 1 base, J lost 5 bases, and 11 bases lay in between. Here the CDR3 reads CASSLEGGRTEAFF. The CDR3 coding sequence is TGTGCCAGCAGCTTAGAGGGTGGACGTACTGAAGCTTTCTTT.

This clonotype was detected many times. This chain connects TRBV7-9 to TRBJ1-1; 9 bases are a match to TRBD1. The CDR3 length is 14 residues. Germline loops: CDR1 SEHNR, CDR2 FQNEAQ (reference sequence). The V segment lost 6 bases and the J segment 7 bases; nucleotides outside the gene matches: 9. The CDR3 nucleotides are TGTGCCAGCAGACGTACAGGGGGCGCGGGTGAAGCTTTCTTT. It is translated as CASRRTGGAGEAFF.

The chain has TRBV10-3 and TRBJ2-5, with 9 positions matching TRBD2. The CDR3 runs 15 residues. The germline CDR1 and CDR2 sequences are ENHRY and SYGVKD. Unmatched junction bases numbered 5, after V lost 4 bases and J lost 2 bases. Written as DNA, the CDR3 is TGTGCCATCAGTGTGGGCGGGGGGGCTCAAGAGACCCAGTACTTC. Translated, it gives CAISVGGGAQETQYF.

The sample holds many counts of this clonotype. This chain links TRBV6-1 with TRBJ2-6, with 13 positions matching TRBD2. This CDR3 is 18 amino acids long. Germline loops: CDR1 MNHNS, CDR2 SASEGT. V trimming: 5 bases; J trimming: 1 base; junction bases outside the gene matches: 5. CDR3 DNA sequence: TGTGCCAGCAGTCGGACTAGCGGGGGCCGTTCTGGGGCCAACGTCCTGACTTTC. Translation: CASSRTSGGRSGANVLTF.

CDR3: CASSVSPAGGDNSPLHF. CDR3 DNA: TGTGCCAGCAGCGTCTCCCCGGCGGGGGGCGATAATTCACCCCTCCACTTT. This chain links TRBV9 with TRBJ1-6; tentatively, D is TRBD1 (6 bases). Trimming took 2 bases from V and 5 from J, leaving 17 bases between them. This CDR3 spans 17 amino acids. Germline CDR1 is SGDLS and CDR2 is YYNGEE.

This clonotype is labeled as medium-sized. The chain uses TRBV19 and TRBJ1-6; D possibly corresponds to TRBD1 (5 bases). The germline V and J ends were trimmed by 5 bases and 3 bases, with 14 bases remaining between them. Per the germline V gene, CDR1 is LNHDA and CDR2 is SQIVND (reference sequence). The CDR3 length is 16 residues. This CDR3 is CASSSPGSGYNSPLHF. CDR3 DNA sequence: TGTGCCAGTAGTTCTCCAGGGTCGGGCTATAATTCACCCCTCCACTTT.